This T cell receptor (beta chain) was recovered during a study of CD8 T cells in Susac syndrome. The germline V gene has CDR1 SEHNR and CDR2 FQNEAQ (reference sequence). The CDR3 extends over 8 amino acids. The RNA input was roughly 0.45 to 1 ug, and it was reverse transcribed with random hexamers. TCRdb recomputed calls from the immunoSEQ multiplex PCR reads with MiXCR, one row per CDR3 protein. The sample has fewer than 200,000 distinct CDR3 sequences, approximately 95% seen once. This clonotype was obtained from a human donor in good health. V is TRBV7-9 and J is TRBJ2-1, with D unclear. Sequencing used CD4+ T cells from PBMCs. CDR3 nucleotide sequence: TGTGCATACAATGAGCAGTTCTTC. Translating it yields CAYNEQFF.